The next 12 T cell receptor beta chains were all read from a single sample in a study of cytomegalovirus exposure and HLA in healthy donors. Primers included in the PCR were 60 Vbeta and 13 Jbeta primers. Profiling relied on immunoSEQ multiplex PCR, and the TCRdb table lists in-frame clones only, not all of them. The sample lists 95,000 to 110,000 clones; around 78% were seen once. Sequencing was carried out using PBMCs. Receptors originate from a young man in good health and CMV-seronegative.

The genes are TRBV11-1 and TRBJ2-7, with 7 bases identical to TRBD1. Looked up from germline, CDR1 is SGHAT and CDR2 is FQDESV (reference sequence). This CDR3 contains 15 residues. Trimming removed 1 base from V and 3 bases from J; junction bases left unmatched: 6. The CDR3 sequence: CASSLGENRGYEQYF. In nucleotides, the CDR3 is TGTGCCAGCAGCTTAGGGGAGAACAGGGGCTACGAGCAGTACTTC.

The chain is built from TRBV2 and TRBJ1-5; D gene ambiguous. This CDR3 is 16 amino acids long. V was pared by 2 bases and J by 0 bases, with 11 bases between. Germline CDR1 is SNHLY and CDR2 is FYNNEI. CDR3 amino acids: CASSEYIGASNQPQHF. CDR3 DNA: TGTGCCAGCAGTGAATATATCGGTGCTAGCAATCAGCCCCAGCATTTT.

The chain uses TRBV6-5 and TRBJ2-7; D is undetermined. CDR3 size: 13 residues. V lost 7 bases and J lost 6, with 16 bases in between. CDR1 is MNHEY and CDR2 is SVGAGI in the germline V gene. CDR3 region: CASTPPGSGEQYF. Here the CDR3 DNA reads TGTGCCAGCACCCCCCCCGGTTCCGGCGAGCAGTACTTC.

The CDR3 loop reads CASSPRDKNYEQYF. The CDR3 DNA follows: TGTGCCAGCAGCCCTCGGGACAAAAACTACGAGCAGTACTTC. This rearrangement joins TRBV7-9 to TRBJ2-7; possibly TRBD1 for D (6 bases). Trimming shortened V by 5 bases and J by 3 bases, and 14 bases separated the two germline ends. There are 14 residues in the CDR3. The germline V gene encodes CDR1 SEHNR and CDR2 FQNEAQ (reference sequence). The complete variable domain, with remaining parts taken from reference TRBV7-9 and TRBJ2-7, reads DTGVSQNPRHKITKRGQNVTFRCDPISEHNRLYWYRQTLGQGPEFLTYFQNEAQLEKSRLLSDRFSAERPKGSFSTLEIQRTEQGDSAMYLCASSPRDKNYEQYFGPGTRLTVT.

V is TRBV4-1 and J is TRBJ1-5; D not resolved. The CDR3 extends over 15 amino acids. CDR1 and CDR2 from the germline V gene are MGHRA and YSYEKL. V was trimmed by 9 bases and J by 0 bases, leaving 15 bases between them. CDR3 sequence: CASGRFGGSNQPQHF. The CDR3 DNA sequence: TGCGCCAGTGGCCGGTTCGGAGGTAGCAATCAGCCCCAGCATTTT.

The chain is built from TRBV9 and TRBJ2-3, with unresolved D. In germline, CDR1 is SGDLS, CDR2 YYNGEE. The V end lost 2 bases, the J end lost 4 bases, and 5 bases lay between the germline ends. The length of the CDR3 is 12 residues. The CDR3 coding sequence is TGTGCCAGCAGCGTCAGTCCAGATACGCAGTATTTT. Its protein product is CASSVSPDTQYF.

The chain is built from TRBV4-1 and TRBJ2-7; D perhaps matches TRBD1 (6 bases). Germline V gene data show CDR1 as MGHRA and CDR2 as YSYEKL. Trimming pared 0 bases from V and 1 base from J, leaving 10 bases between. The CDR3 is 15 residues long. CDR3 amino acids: CASSQEGHASYEQYF. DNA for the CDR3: TGCGCCAGCAGCCAAGAGGGACATGCTTCCTACGAGCAGTACTTC.

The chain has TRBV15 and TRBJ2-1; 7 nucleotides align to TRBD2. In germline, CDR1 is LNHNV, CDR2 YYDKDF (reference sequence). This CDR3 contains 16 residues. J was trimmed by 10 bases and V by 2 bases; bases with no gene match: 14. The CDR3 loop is CATSRNPSGGVGEQFF. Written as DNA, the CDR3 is TGTGCCACCAGCAGAAACCCTAGCGGCGGAGTAGGGGAGCAGTTCTTC.

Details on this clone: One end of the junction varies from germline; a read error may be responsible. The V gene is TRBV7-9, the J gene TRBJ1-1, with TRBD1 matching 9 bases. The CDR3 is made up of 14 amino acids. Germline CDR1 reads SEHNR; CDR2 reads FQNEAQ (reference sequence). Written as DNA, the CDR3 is TGTTCCAGCAGCCCATCCGGGACAGGGAGGGGAGCTTTCTTT. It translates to CSSSPSGTGRGAFF.

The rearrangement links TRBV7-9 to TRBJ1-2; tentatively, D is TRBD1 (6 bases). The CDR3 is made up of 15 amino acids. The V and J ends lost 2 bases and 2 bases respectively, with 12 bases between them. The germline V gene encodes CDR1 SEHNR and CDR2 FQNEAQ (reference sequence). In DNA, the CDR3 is TGTGCCAGCAGCTTAATGGGGGGGCGCAACTATGGCTACACCTTC. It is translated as CASSLMGGRNYGYTF. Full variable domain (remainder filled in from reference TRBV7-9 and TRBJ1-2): DTGVSQNPRHKITKRGQNVTFRCDPISEHNRLYWYRQTLGQGPEFLTYFQNEAQLEKSRLLSDRFSAERPKGSFSTLEIQRTEQGDSAMYLCASSLMGGRNYGYTFGSGTRLTVV.

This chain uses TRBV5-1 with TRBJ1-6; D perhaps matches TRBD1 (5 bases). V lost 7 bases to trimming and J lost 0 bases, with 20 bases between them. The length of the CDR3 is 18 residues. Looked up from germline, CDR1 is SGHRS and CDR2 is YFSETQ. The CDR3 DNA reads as TGCGCCAGCGCACCGGCGGGGCAGGGAAGCTCCTATAATTCACCCCTCCACTTT. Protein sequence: CASAPAGQGSSYNSPLHF.

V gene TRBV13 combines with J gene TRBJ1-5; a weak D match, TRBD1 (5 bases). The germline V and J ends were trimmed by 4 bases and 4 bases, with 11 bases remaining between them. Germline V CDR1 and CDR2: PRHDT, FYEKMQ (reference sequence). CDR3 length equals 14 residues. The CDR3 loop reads CASSSGTRNQPQHF. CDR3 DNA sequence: TGTGCCAGCAGCTCTGGGACTCGTAATCAGCCCCAGCATTTT.